This T cell receptor beta chain came from a study of blood T cell dynamics during melanoma immunotherapy. About the research overall: First-line therapy was either pembrolizumab or nivolumab with ipilimumab for metastatic melanoma. Study outcomes and limitations: PBMC repertoires of eventual disease-control patients split at W3 into clonality or diversity gains. Clones driving repertoire changes may be melanoma-specific or general immune activation.

The repertoire was sequenced with immunoSEQ multiplex PCR; TCRdb's copy has only in-frame clones and lacks some. The table lists around 10,000 clones, about four fifths of them singletons. Time point here: week 3, after first cycle of checkpoint inhibitor. Response was assessed by RECIST 1.1 at 12 weeks, except a couple of rapid progressors. This clone has a single count. The antigen remains unidentified. Germline loops: CDR1 SGHNT, CDR2 YYREEE (reference sequence). V dropped 5 bases and J dropped 1 base, with 18 bases sitting between them. The CDR3 spans 17 residues. Sequenced here: blood, sampled from a patient treated with checkpoint blockade. The chain links TRBV5-4 to TRBJ2-2, with D perhaps being TRBD1 or TRBD2 (5 bases each). This receptor was taken from a human donor with melanoma. CDR3 residues: CASRMGLGGGNTGELFF. The CDR3 DNA reads TGTGCCAGCAGGATGGGCTTGGGTGGGGGGAACACCGGGGAGCTGTTTTTT.